This T cell receptor (beta chain) appears in the sequencing data of a study of blood T cell repertoires in COVID-19. CDR1 is SGHAT and CDR2 is FQNNGV in the germline V gene. The CDR3 totals 16 residues. The V and J ends lost 5 bases and 8 bases, in that order; junction bases with no gene match: 6. The table came from immunoSEQ multiplex PCR; TCRdb's copy has only in-frame clones and leaves some out. This table holds under 200,000 clones, more than 75% found once. The chain uses TRBV11-2 and TRBJ2-1; TRBD2 agrees at 16 bases. Sequencing was done on a sample of peripheral blood. The clonotype comes from a man aged 60 to 69 with COVID-19, enrolled during active disease. In DNA form, the CDR3 reads TGTGCCAGCAGCACCGGGACTAGCGGGAGGGTCGATGAGCAGTTCTTC. It is translated as CASSTGTSGRVDEQFF.